These 22 T cell receptor beta chains were sequenced from one sample in a study of blood T cell repertoires in COVID-19. Profiling relied on immunoSEQ multiplex PCR, and the TCRdb table lists in-frame clones only, not all of them. The table shows around 200,000 clones, with 70% to 80% occurring only once. Material for sequencing was peripheral blood. The receptors were sampled from a middle-aged woman with COVID-19, enrolled during active disease.

The V call is TRBV11-3, the J call TRBJ2-1; weak D call: TRBD1 (8 bases). The CDR3 is 17 residues long. The V and J ends lost 0 bases and 3 bases respectively, with 15 bases between them. Germline assignment: CDR1 SGHNT and CDR2 YENEEA. CDR3 amino acids: CASSLEWGGTGYNEQFF. The CDR3 DNA follows: TGTGCCAGCAGCTTAGAATGGGGGGGGACAGGCTACAATGAGCAGTTCTTC.

The chain links TRBV2 to TRBJ1-2, with D perhaps TRBD1 (6 bases). The CDR3 loop spans 13 amino acids. Trimming shortened V by 6 bases and J by 7 bases, and 15 bases separated the two germline ends. Germline CDR1 and CDR2: SNHLY and FYNNEI. CDR3 nucleotides: TGTGCCAGCAGCCAGGGGAGGGCTAGTGGCTACACCTTC. This sequence encodes CASSQGRASGYTF.

J is TRBJ2-7 and V is TRBV5-8; D is ambiguous. The CDR3 runs 11 residues. Germline V gene sequence: CDR1 SGHTS, CDR2 YDEGEE. V lost 2 bases to trimming and J lost 6 bases, with 6 bases between them. CDR3 loop: CASSFDTEQYF. In DNA form, the CDR3 reads TGTGCCAGCAGCTTTGACACCGAGCAGTACTTC.

The CDR3 DNA sequence: TGCGCCAGCAGCTTGGCCGGGGAGGGGAACATTCAGTACTTC. Protein: CASSLAGEGNIQYF. The genes are TRBV5-1 and TRBJ2-4; 7 nucleotides agree with TRBD2. The germline CDR1 and CDR2 sequences are SGHRS and YFSETQ. There are 14 residues in the CDR3. Unmatched junction bases numbered 4, after V lost 0 bases and J lost 7 bases.

This clone was picked up a small number of times. The chain is built from TRBV6-5 and TRBJ1-2, with TRBD1 as a possible D gene (6 bases). Germline assignment: CDR1 MNHEY and CDR2 SVGAGI. CDR3 length: 14 amino acids. Trimming pared 7 bases from V and 4 bases from J, leaving 16 bases between. The chain's CDR3 is CASTPGEGGYGYTF. Here the CDR3 DNA reads TGTGCCAGCACCCCAGGGGAGGGAGGCTATGGCTACACCTTC.

This chain uses TRBV29-1 with TRBJ1-2; perhaps TRBD1 as D (5 bases). There are 13 residues in the CDR3. Trimming pared 6 bases from V and 3 bases from J, leaving 14 bases between. In germline, CDR1 is SQVTM, CDR2 ANQGSEA. The CDR3, as DNA: TGCAGCGTATCTCCCAGGGAAGACTATGGCTACACCTTC. Protein sequence: CSVSPREDYGYTF.

The chain employs TRBV2 and TRBJ2-5; 9 bases map to TRBD1. Germline CDR1 reads SNHLY; CDR2 reads FYNNEI. This CDR3 comprises 14 residues. Unmatched junction bases numbered 7, after V lost 7 bases and J lost 4 bases. CDR3 loop: CASNRDRAGETQYF. In nucleotides, the CDR3 is TGTGCCAGCAACAGGGACAGGGCGGGAGAGACCCAGTACTTC.

The V and J genes are TRBV4-3 and TRBJ1-2; no clear D gene. The CDR3 totals 16 residues. Germline V lookup: CDR1 LGHNA, CDR2 YSLEER. Trimming left V 4 bases short and J 5 bases short, with 20 bases between. The CDR3 nucleotides are TGCGCCAGCAGCCCAAACCTCGGAGAACCGGGATATGGCTACACCTTC. Translating gives CASSPNLGEPGYGYTF.

This chain links TRBV11-3 with TRBJ2-7, with 15 bases that match TRBD2. With 5 bases clipped from V and 4 bases from J, the junction kept 6 bases outside the gene matches. The CDR3 consists of 16 residues. Germline V gives CDR1 SGHNT, CDR2 YENEEA. The CDR3 loop reads CASSLRTSGGAYEQYF. The CDR3 DNA is TGTGCCAGCAGCCTCCGGACTAGCGGGGGGGCGTACGAGCAGTACTTC.

The genes are TRBV19 and TRBJ2-1, with TRBD2 matching over 7 bases. CDR3 length equals 17 residues. J was trimmed by 4 bases and V by 6 bases; bases with no gene match: 15. CDR1 LNHDA and CDR2 SQIVND come from the germline V gene (reference sequence). In DNA, the CDR3 is TGTGCCAGTAGCCTTGGGCGGGGGACTATACGATACAATGAGCAGTTCTTC. It specifies CASSLGRGTIRYNEQFF.

V usage is TRBV6-5 and J usage is TRBJ1-5, with D tentatively TRBD1 (6 bases). The germline V gene has CDR1 MNHEY and CDR2 SVGAGI. The CDR3 loop spans 15 amino acids. Trimming removed 4 bases at V and 7 bases at J, with 17 bases between. The CDR3 sequence is CASSSTAPGGQPQHF. The CDR3 nucleotides are TGTGCCAGCAGTTCGACAGCCCCGGGGGGCCAGCCCCAGCATTTT.

The chain couples TRBV11-3 to TRBJ2-2; D is perhaps TRBD1 (5 bases). Trimming stripped 0 bases from V and 7 bases from J, with 18 bases between. This CDR3 spans 17 amino acids. From germline, CDR1 is SGHNT and CDR2 YENEEA. The CDR3 nucleotides read TGTGCCAGCAGCTTAGATCGGGCGACAGTCCTCGGCGGGGAGCTGTTTTTT. It yields the protein CASSLDRATVLGGELFF.

The V gene is TRBV7-6, the J gene TRBJ1-1; possible D gene TRBD1, 5 bases. Germline CDR1 reads SGHVS; CDR2 reads FNYEAQ. The CDR3 sequence is 15 residues long. V shed 2 bases and J shed 1 base, with 11 bases lying between them. This CDR3 is CASSLTDTPNTEAFF. DNA of the CDR3: TGTGCCAGCAGCTTAACGGACACCCCGAACACTGAAGCTTTCTTT.

V usage is TRBV3-1 (or the pseudogene TRBV3-2) and J usage is TRBJ2-7, with 11 positions matching TRBD2. The ends lost 3 bases at V and 0 bases at J; junction bases unmatched: 7. CDR3 length: 17 residues. The germline V gene encodes CDR1 LGHDT and CDR2 YNNKEL (reference sequence). The CDR3 region has the DNA TGTGCCAGCAGCCATTGGACTAGCGGGTATTCCTCCTACGAGCAGTACTTC. It encodes CASSHWTSGYSSYEQYF.

The chain has TRBV7-9 and TRBJ2-5; 8 bases are shared with TRBD2. The CDR3 covers 16 residues. The germline V gene encodes CDR1 SEHNR and CDR2 FQNEAQ (reference sequence). The junction had 10 bases not matched to a gene; V was cut back by 5 bases and J by 2 bases. The CDR3 is CASSTKAGAPQETQYF. The CDR3 DNA is TGTGCCAGCAGCACGAAAGCGGGGGCCCCGCAAGAGACCCAGTACTTC. Full variable domain (missing parts from reference TRBV7-9 and TRBJ2-5): DTGVSQNPRHKITKRGQNVTFRCDPISEHNRLYWYRQTLGQGPEFLTYFQNEAQLEKSRLLSDRFSAERPKGSFSTLEIQRTEQGDSAMYLCASSTKAGAPQETQYFGPGTRLLVL.

The chain has TRBV5-1 and TRBJ2-3, with D possibly being TRBD1 (5 bases). Per the germline V gene, CDR1 is SGHRS and CDR2 is YFSETQ. V was pared by 0 bases and J by 5 bases, with 13 bases between. The CDR3 totals 15 residues. The CDR3 reads CASSLEDTRKDTQYF. CDR3 bases: TGCGCCAGCAGCTTGGAGGACACTCGAAAAGATACGCAGTATTTT.

The chain recombines TRBV5-1 with TRBJ2-1, with no clear D. Germline CDR1 reads SGHRS; CDR2 reads YFSETQ. V lost 5 bases and J lost 0, with 12 bases in between. CDR3 length: 15 amino acids. Written as DNA, the CDR3 is TGCGCCAGCAGTGGTCAAATGAGCTCCTACAATGAGCAGTTCTTC. Translating gives CASSGQMSSYNEQFF.

The V gene is TRBV6-2 or TRBV6-3, the J gene TRBJ2-7, with 7 bases matching TRBD1. This CDR3 is built from 15 residues. Germline CDR1 and CDR2: MNHEY and SVGEGT. The V and J ends lost 2 bases and 3 bases, in that order; junction bases with no gene match: 7. CDR3 DNA: TGTGCCAGCAGTTACAAACAGGGGTACTACTACGAGCAGTACTTC. It encodes CASSYKQGYYYEQYF.

The V and J genes are TRBV19 and TRBJ2-7; 10 bases are shared with TRBD2. CDR1 and CDR2 (germline): LNHDA, SQIVND (reference sequence). The CDR3 contains 16 residues. Trimming removed 1 base from V and 2 bases from J; junction bases left unmatched: 5. This CDR3 reads CASSIGLAGATYEQYF. CDR3 DNA sequence: TGTGCCAGTAGTATAGGCCTAGCGGGAGCGACCTACGAGCAGTACTTC.

This sequence joins TRBV19 and TRBJ2-2, with 11 bases lining up with TRBD2. Germline CDR1 LNHDA, CDR2 SQIVND (reference sequence). The V and J ends lost 0 bases and 6 bases, in that order; junction bases with no gene match: 0. This CDR3 comprises 15 residues. CDR3 bases: TGTGCCAGTAGTATAGATAGCGGGAGGGCCGGGGAGCTGTTTTTT. Amino acids: CASSIDSGRAGELFF.

Only a few counts were recorded for this clone. V gene TRBV5-4 combines with J gene TRBJ2-7, with TRBD2 as a possible D gene (5 bases). V lost 4 bases and J lost 7, with 15 bases in between. This CDR3 spans 13 amino acids. The germline gives CDR1 SGHNT, CDR2 YYREEE (reference sequence). As DNA, the CDR3 is TGTGCCAGCAGCCATGGACTGGTGAGGGAGCAGTACTTC. Its protein product is CASSHGLVREQYF.

This clone was counted once. V is TRBV4-1 and J is TRBJ2-1; 9 nucleotides align to TRBD2. From germline, CDR1 is MGHRA and CDR2 YSYEKL. V lost 2 bases and J lost 8; bases outside the gene matches: 19. The CDR3 totals 19 residues. CDR3: CASSQTLAGGGASFDEQFF. CDR3 sequence (DNA): TGCGCCAGCAGCCAAACCCTGGCCGGCGGGGGGGCCTCTTTCGATGAGCAGTTCTTC.